This T cell receptor beta chain comes out of a study of tumor and adjacent non-tumor tissue in lung cancer. Trimming removed 6 bases at V and 3 bases at J, with 11 bases between. The CDR3 has 13 amino acids. In germline, CDR1 is MNHNY, CDR2 SVGAGI (reference sequence). A modified ARM-PCR protocol with three rounds of nested PCR amplified TCRbeta. TCRdb reanalysed the multiplex PCR reads using MiXCR and keeps one entry per CDR3 protein. The sample includes 100,000 or so distinct CDR3 sequences, 80% of them seen just once. Notes on this clonotype: Its antigen remains unknown. The conserved final phenylalanine or tryptophan is absent from the CDR3, which likely points to a read error.

The study, taken as a whole, reports: Significantly higher TCR diversity was found in tumor than normal lung. Normal lung showed higher cumulative top 100 clone frequency than tumor.

RNA was extracted from bulk tissue without any cell sorting. More than 3 cm separated this lung sample from the edge of the tumor. Newly diagnosed lung cancer patients had thoracic surgery in China, August–late 2014, without prior chemotherapy. The source material was distant non-tumor lung tissue. The rearrangement uses TRBV6-6 and TRBJ1-1; TRBD1 might be the D (5 bases). The sequence came from a man aged 60 to 75 with small cell lung cancer. CDR3 protein: CASRTVSYTEAFV. DNA of the CDR3: TGTGCCAGCAGGACAGTGTCATACACTGAAGCTTTCGTT.